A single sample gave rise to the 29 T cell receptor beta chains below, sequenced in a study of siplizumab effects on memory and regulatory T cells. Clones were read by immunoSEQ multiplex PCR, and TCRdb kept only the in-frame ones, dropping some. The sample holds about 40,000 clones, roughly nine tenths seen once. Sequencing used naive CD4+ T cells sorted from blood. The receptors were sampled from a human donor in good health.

The CDR3 DNA is TGTGCCAGCAGTGAACGGGATAGCAATCAGCCCCAGCATTTT. It is translated as CASSERDSNQPQHF. The chain uses TRBV6-1 and TRBJ1-5; D uncertain. This CDR3 is 14 amino acids long. CDR1 is MNHNS and CDR2 is SASEGT in the germline V gene. V was clipped by 2 bases and J by 0 bases, with 5 bases between them.

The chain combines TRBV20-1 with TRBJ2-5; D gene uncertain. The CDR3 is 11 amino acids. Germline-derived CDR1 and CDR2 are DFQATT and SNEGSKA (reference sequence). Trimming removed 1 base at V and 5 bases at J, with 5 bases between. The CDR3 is CSARVGETQYF. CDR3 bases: TGCAGTGCTAGAGTCGGCGAGACCCAGTACTTC.

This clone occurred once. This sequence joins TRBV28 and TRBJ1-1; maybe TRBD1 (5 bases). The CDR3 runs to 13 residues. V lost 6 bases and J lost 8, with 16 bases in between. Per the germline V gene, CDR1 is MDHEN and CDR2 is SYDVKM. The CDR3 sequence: CASREGTVGEAFF. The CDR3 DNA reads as TGTGCCAGCAGGGAAGGGACCGTTGGCGAAGCTTTCTTT.

The CDR3 loop reads CASSGLAEYNEQFF. CDR3 bases: TGTGCCAGTAGTGGGTTAGCGGAATACAATGAGCAGTTCTTC. This chain connects TRBV19 to TRBJ2-1, with D tentatively TRBD2 (6 bases). CDR3 length equals 14 residues. Trimming stripped 5 bases from V and 4 bases from J, with 12 bases between. Germline V gene data show CDR1 as LNHDA and CDR2 as SQIVND (reference sequence).

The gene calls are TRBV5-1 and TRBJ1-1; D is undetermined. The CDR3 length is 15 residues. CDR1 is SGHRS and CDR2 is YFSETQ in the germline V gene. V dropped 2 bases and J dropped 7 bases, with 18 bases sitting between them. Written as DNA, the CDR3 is TGCGCCAGCAGCTTAGGACTGACTCTGAGTAGTGAAGCTTTCTTT. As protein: CASSLGLTLSSEAFF.

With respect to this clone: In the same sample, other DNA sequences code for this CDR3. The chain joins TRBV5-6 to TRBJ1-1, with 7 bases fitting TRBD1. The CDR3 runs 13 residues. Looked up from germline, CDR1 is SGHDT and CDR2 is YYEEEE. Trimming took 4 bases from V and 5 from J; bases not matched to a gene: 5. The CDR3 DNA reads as TGTGCCAGCAGCCTGGGGACAGCGACTGAAGCTTTCTTT. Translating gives CASSLGTATEAFF. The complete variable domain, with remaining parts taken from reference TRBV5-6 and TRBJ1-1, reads DAGVTQSPTHLIKTRGQQVTLRCSPKSGHDTVSWYQQALGQGPQFIFQYYEEEERQRGNFPDRFSGHQFPNYSSELNVNALLLGDSALYLCASSLGTATEAFFGQGTRLTVV.

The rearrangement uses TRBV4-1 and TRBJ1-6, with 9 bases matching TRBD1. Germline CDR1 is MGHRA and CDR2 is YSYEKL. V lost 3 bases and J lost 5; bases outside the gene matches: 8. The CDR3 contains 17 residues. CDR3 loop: CASSQRTGANNNSPLHF. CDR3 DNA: TGCGCCAGCAGCCAGAGGACAGGGGCAAACAATAATTCACCCCTCCACTTT.

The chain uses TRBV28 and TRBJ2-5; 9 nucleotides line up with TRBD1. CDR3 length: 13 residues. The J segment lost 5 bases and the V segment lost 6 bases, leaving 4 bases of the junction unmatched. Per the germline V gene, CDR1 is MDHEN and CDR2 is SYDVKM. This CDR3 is CASSGTGRETQYF. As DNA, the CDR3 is TGTGCCAGCAGCGGGACAGGGAGGGAGACCCAGTACTTC.

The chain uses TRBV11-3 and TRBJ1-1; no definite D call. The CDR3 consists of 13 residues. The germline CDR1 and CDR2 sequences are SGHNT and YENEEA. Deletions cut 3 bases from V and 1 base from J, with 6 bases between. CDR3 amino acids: CASSLRQNTEAFF. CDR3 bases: TGTGCCAGCAGCTTGAGACAGAACACTGAAGCTTTCTTT.

The CDR3 loop reads CASSSGLAGDNEQFF. The CDR3, as DNA: TGTGCCAGCAGCTCGGGACTAGCGGGGGACAATGAGCAGTTCTTC. The chain is built from TRBV6-5 and TRBJ2-1; 14 nucleotides match TRBD2. Germline CDR1 is MNHEY and CDR2 is SVGAGI. CDR3 length: 15 amino acids. The V gene end was trimmed by 6 bases and the J gene end by 5 bases; junction bases not matched to a gene: 3.

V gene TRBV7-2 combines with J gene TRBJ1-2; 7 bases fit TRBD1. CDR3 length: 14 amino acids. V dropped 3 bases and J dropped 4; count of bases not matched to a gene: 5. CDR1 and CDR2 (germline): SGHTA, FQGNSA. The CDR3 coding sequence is TGTGCCAGCAGCTTGGCGGGACAGACCTATGGCTACACCTTC. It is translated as CASSLAGQTYGYTF.

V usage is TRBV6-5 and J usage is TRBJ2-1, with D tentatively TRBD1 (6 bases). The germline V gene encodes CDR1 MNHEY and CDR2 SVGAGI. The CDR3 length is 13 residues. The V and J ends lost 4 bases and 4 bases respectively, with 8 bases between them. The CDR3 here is CASSSDSYNEQFF. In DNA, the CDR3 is TGTGCCAGCAGTTCGGACAGTTACAATGAGCAGTTCTTC.

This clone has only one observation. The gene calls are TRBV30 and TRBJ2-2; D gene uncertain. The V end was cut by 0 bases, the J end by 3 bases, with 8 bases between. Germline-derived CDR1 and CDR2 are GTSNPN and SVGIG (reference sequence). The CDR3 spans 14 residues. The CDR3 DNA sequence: TGTGCCTGGAGTGTAGGGCACGACACCGGGGAGCTGTTTTTT. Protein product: CAWSVGHDTGELFF.

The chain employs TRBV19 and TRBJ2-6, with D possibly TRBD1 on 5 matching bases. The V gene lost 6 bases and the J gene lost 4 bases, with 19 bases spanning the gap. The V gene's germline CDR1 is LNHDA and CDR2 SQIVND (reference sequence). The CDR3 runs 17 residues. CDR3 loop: CASRYSTGREGANVLTF. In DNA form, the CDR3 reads TGTGCCAGTAGATATTCTACAGGTAGAGAAGGGGCCAACGTCCTGACTTTC.

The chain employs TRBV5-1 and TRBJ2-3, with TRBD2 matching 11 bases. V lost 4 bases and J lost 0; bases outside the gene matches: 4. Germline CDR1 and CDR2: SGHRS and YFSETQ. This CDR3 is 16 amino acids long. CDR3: CASSAGTSGSTDTQYF. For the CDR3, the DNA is TGCGCCAGCAGCGCCGGGACTAGCGGCAGCACAGATACGCAGTATTTT.

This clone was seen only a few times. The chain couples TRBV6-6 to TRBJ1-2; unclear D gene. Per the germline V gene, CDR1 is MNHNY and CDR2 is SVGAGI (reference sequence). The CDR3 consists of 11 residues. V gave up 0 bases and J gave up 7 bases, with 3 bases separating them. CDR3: CASSYSTGYTF. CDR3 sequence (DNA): TGTGCCAGCAGTTACTCGACTGGCTACACCTTC.

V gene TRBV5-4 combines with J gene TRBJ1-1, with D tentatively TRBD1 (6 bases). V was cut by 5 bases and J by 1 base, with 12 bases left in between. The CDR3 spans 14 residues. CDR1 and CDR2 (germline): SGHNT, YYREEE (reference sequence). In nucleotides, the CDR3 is TGTGCCAGCAGGTTACAGGGCGGGAACACTGAAGCTTTCTTT. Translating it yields CASRLQGGNTEAFF.

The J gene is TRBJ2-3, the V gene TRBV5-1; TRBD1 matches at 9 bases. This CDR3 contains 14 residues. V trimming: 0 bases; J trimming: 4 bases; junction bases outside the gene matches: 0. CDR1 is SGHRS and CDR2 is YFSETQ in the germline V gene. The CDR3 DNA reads TGCGCCAGCAGCTTGGGACAGGGGGCAGATACGCAGTATTTT. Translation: CASSLGQGADTQYF.

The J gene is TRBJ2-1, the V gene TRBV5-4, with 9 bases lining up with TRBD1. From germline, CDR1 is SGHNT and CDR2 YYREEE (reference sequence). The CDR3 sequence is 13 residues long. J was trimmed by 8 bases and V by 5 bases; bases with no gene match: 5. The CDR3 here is CASSPTGGHEQFF. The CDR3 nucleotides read TGTGCCAGCAGTCCTACAGGGGGCCATGAGCAGTTCTTC.

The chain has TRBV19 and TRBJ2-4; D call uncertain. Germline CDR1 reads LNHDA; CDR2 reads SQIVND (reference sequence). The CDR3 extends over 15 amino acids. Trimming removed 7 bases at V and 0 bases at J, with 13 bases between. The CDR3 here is CASTSLNQAKNIQYF. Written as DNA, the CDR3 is TGTGCCAGTACCTCGCTCAATCAAGCCAAAAACATTCAGTACTTC.

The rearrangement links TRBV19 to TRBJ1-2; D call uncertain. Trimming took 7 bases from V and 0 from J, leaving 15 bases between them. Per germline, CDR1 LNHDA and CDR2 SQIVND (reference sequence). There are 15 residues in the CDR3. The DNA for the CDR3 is TGTGCCAGTACCCCGGGAGGGCTAGCTAACTATGGCTACACCTTC. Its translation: CASTPGGLANYGYTF. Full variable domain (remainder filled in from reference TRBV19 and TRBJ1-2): DGGITQSPKYLFRKEGQNVTLSCEQNLNHDAMYWYRQDPGQGLRLIYYSQIVNDFQKGDIAEGYSVSREKKESFPLTVTSAQKNPTAFYLCASTPGGLANYGYTFGSGTRLTVV.

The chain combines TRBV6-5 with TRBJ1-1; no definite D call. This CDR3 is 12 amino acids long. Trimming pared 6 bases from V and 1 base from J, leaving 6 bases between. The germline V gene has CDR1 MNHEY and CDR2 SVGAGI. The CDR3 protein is CASRQANTEAFF. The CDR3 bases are TGTGCCAGCAGGCAAGCGAACACTGAAGCTTTCTTT.

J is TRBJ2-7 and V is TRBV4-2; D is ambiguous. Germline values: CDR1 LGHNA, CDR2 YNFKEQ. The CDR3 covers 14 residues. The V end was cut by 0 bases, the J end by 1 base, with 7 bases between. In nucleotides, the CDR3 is TGTGCCAGCAGCCAAGAAAGGTGGTCCTACGAGCAGTACTTC. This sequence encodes CASSQERWSYEQYF.

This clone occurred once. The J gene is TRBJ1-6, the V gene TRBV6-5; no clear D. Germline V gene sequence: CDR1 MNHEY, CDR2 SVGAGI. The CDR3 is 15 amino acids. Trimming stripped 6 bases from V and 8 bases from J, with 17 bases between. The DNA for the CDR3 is TGTGCCAGCAGCCTTTCTCTTCAACCCCATTCACCCCTCCACTTT. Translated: CASSLSLQPHSPLHF.

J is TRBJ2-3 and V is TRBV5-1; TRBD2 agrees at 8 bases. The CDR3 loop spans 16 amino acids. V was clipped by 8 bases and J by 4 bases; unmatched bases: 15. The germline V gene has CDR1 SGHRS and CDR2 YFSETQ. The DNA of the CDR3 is TGCGCCAGTTCTCTATGGGCTAGCGGGTCTTCAGATACGCAGTATTTT. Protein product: CASSLWASGSSDTQYF. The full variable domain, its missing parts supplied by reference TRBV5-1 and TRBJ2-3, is KAGVTQTPRYLIKTRGQQVTLSCSPISGHRSVSWYQQTPGQGLQFLFEYFSETQRNKGNFPGRFSGRQFSNSRSEMNVSTLELGDSALYLCASSLWASGSSDTQYFGPGTRLTVL.

This CDR3 is CAISESHSGANVLTF. In nucleotides, the CDR3 is TGTGCCATCAGTGAGTCACACTCTGGGGCCAACGTCCTGACTTTC. The chain couples TRBV10-3 to TRBJ2-6; D gene unclear. This CDR3 comprises 15 residues. V was trimmed by 0 bases and J by 0 bases, leaving 3 bases between them. Germline CDR1 ENHRY, CDR2 SYGVKD.

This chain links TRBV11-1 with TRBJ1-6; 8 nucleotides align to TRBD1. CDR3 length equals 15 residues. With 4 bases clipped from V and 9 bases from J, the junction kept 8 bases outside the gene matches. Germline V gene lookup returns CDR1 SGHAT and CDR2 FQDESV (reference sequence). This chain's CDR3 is CASSSRAGGLSPLHF. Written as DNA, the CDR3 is TGTGCCAGCAGCTCCCGGGCAGGGGGCCTTTCACCCCTCCACTTT.

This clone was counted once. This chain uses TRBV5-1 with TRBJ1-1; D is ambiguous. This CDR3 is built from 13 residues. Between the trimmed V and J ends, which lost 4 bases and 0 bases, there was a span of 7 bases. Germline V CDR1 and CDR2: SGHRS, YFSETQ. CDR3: CASSLQLNTEAFF. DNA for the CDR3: TGCGCCAGCAGCCTTCAATTGAACACTGAAGCTTTCTTT. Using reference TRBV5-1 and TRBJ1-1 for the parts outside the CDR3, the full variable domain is KAGVTQTPRYLIKTRGQQVTLSCSPISGHRSVSWYQQTPGQGLQFLFEYFSETQRNKGNFPGRFSGRQFSNSRSEMNVSTLELGDSALYLCASSLQLNTEAFFGQGTRLTVV.

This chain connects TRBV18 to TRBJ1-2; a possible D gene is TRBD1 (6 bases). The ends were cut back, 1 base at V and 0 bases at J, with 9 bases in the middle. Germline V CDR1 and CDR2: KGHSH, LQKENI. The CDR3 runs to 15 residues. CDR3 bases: TGTGCCAGCTCACCACTTGGACAGCCTAACTATGGCTACACCTTC. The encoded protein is CASSPLGQPNYGYTF.